This T cell receptor (beta chain) was sequenced in a study of blood T cell repertoires in COVID-19. The CDR3 runs to 13 residues. Per the germline V gene, CDR1 is SGHDT and CDR2 is YYEEEE. The V end was cut by 6 bases, the J end by 1 base, with 7 bases between. Original methodology: For nucleated cells, counts were estimated from reference gene primer amplification. The table came from immunoSEQ multiplex PCR; TCRdb's copy has only in-frame clones and leaves some out. The V and J calls and clone size come from that table; D and trimming were worked out from the DNA. The repertoire holds 25,000 or so clones, 85% to 95% seen once, with under 5% in the top ten.

The sample comprised peripheral blood. This TCR came from a woman in her 50s with active COVID-19. The chain has TRBV5-6 and TRBJ2-2; maybe TRBD1 (6 bases). The DNA for the CDR3 is TGTGCCAGCATGACAGGGAACACCGGGGAGCTGTTTTTT. This translates into CASMTGNTGELFF.